This is a list of T cell receptor beta chains from one sample in a study of T cell responses to AZD1222 COVID-19 vaccine. Method: immunoSEQ multiplex PCR; TCRdb's copy keeps in-frame clones and lacks some. This table holds around 96,000 clones, about 86% found once. The sample was peripheral blood, taken 28 days after the second AZD1222 dose. Source of these receptors: an adult who received the AZD1222 COVID-19 vaccine. CDR3s include the opening cysteine and the closing phenylalanine or tryptophan. The D gene is left open where the match is weak. Expanded clones are given a class, and other clones once, few, many or no size at all.

D gene	V gene	clone size	J gene	CDR3 DNA	CDR3 protein
TRBD1	TRBV28	.	TRBJ1-3	TGTGCCAGCACCCGGACAGGGGACTCTGGAAACACCATATATTTT	CASTRTGDSGNTIYF
TRBD2	TRBV2	.	TRBJ2-7	TGTGCCAGCAAGGGGACTAGGATCTACGAGCAGTACTTC	CASKGTRIYEQYF
.	TRBV19	.	TRBJ2-7	TGTGCCAGTAGGACGACTGATACCTACGAGCAGTACTTC	CASRTTDTYEQYF
.	TRBV28	.	TRBJ2-5	TGTGCCAGCAGTCGTGCCCATACAGAGACCCAGTACTTC	CASSRAHTETQYF
.	TRBV7-9	.	TRBJ1-1	TGTGCCAGCAGCCCCGAGGGGGGGTACGGCACTGAAGCTTTCTTT	CASSPEGGYGTEAFF
.	TRBV28	.	TRBJ1-1	TGTGCCAGCAGCCGACTGGGGGGGGCCAAGGTAGCTGAAGCTTTCTTT	CASSRLGGAKVAEAFF
TRBD1	TRBV19	.	TRBJ2-1	TGTGCCAGTAGTATTGCGTCAGGGGGTTTGGGTGAGCAGTTCTTC	CASSIASGGLGEQFF
.	TRBV19	.	TRBJ1-5	TGTGCCAGTAGTATAGATGGGGGCAATCAGCCCCAGCATTTT	CASSIDGGNQPQHF
.	TRBV5-1	.	TRBJ1-2	TGCGCCAGCAGCTTGGCCGTAAACTATGGCTACACCTTC	CASSLAVNYGYTF
TRBD1	TRBV12-5	.	TRBJ1-5	TGTGCTAGTGGTTTCGGGACAGGGAGGCAGCCCCAGCATTTT	CASGFGTGRQPQHF
.	TRBV28	.	TRBJ1-5	TGTGCCAGCAAGGAGGGCAATCAGCCCCAGCATTTT	CASKEGNQPQHF
.	TRBV30	.	TRBJ2-2	TGTGCCTGGAGTCCCCAGGGCCGGAACACCGGGGAGCTGTTTTTT	CAWSPQGRNTGELFF
TRBD1	TRBV2	.	TRBJ1-1	TGTGCCAGCAGTGGAACAGGGGTCCCTGAAGCTTTCTTT	CASSGTGVPEAFF
TRBD2	TRBV11-2	.	TRBJ2-7	TGTGCCAGCAGCTATCCCCTCTGGGGAGCGGGGGGCCCGTACGAGCAGTACTTC	CASSYPLWGAGGPYEQYF
.	TRBV7-2	.	TRBJ1-5	TGTGCCAGCAGCCCAGAGCAGGGACAGCCCCAGCATTTT	CASSPEQGQPQHF
.	TRBV28	.	TRBJ2-7	TGTGCCAGCAGGTCACCGTTCGAGCAGTACTTC	CASRSPFEQYF
TRBD2	TRBV19	.	TRBJ2-3	TGTGCCAGTAGTATATCAATAGCGGGAGGCACACCAGATACGCAGTATTTT	CASSISIAGGTPDTQYF
TRBD2	TRBV7-2	.	TRBJ2-7	TGTGCCAGCAGCCCCGCGGGCGGGAGTTACGAGCAGTACTTC	CASSPAGGSYEQYF
.	TRBV10-1	.	TRBJ2-5	TGCGCCAGCAGTGAGTCCTGGGGCCTGGAGACCCAGTACTTC	CASSESWGLETQYF
TRBD1	TRBV10-1	.	TRBJ1-4	TGCGCCAGCAGTGGTCCGGCAGGGGGACCGGGGGGAGAAAAACTGTTTTTT	CASSGPAGGPGGEKLFF
.	TRBV19	.	TRBJ2-1	TGTGCCAGTAGCTGGAGGGCTGCCTACAATGAGCAGTTCTTC	CASSWRAAYNEQFF
.	TRBV3-1/TRBV3-2	.	TRBJ2-7	TGTGCCAGCAGACCGACTAGGAATTCTGAGGAGCAGTACTTC	CASRPTRNSEEQYF
.	TRBV7-9	once	TRBJ2-5	TGTGCCAGCAGAACCGGGACCGCGGGGACCCAGTACTTC	CASRTGTAGTQYF
.	TRBV28	.	TRBJ1-2	TGTGCCAGCAGCAACTATGGCTACACCTTC	CASSNYGYTF